The clone carrying this T cell receptor (beta chain) was detected only a few times. TCR beta cDNA came from roughly 0.45 ug total RNA, primed with a constant-region primer. Slightly modified ARM-PCR, run as three nested multiplex PCR rounds, produced the TCR beta libraries. Forward primers for TRBV1-TRBV30 and a C-beta reverse primer served the first two PCR rounds, at 10 cycles each. TCRdb independently ran MiXCR on the multiplex PCR reads; one entry per CDR3 protein. The sample has over 250,000 distinct CDR3 sequences, 58% seen once. Germline lookup yields CDR1 SGHDT and CDR2 YYEEEE. V trimming: 4 bases; J trimming: 6 bases; junction bases outside the gene matches: 5. This CDR3 has 15 amino acids. The sample comes from a study of tumor-infiltrating lymphocytes in primary liver carcinoma. Out of unsorted whole blood came the blood RNA, and germline DNA was extracted as well.

The chain links TRBV5-6 to TRBJ2-2; 11 nucleotides align to TRBD2. The source is a woman aged 25 to 45 with primary liver carcinoma and hepatitis B virus infection. The material sequenced was peripheral blood. This CDR3 reads CASSLLAGVAGELFF. The CDR3 bases are TGTGCCAGCAGCCTACTAGCGGGAGTGGCCGGGGAGCTGTTTTTT. The variable domain in full, with the rest retrieved from reference TRBV5-6 and TRBJ2-2, is DAGVTQSPTHLIKTRGQQVTLRCSPKSGHDTVSWYQQALGQGPQFIFQYYEEEERQRGNFPDRFSGHQFPNYSSELNVNALLLGDSALYLCASSLLAGVAGELFFGEGSRLTVL.